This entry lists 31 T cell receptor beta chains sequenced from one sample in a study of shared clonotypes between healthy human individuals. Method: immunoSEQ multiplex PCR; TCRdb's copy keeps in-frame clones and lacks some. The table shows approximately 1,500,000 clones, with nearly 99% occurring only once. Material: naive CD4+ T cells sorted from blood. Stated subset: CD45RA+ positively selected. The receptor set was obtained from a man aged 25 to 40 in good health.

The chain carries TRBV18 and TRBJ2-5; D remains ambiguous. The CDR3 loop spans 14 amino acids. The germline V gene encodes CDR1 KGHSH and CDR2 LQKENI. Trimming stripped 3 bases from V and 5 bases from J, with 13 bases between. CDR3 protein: CASSPRPSDETQYF. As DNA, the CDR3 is TGTGCCAGCTCACCCCGGCCCAGCGACGAGACCCAGTACTTC.

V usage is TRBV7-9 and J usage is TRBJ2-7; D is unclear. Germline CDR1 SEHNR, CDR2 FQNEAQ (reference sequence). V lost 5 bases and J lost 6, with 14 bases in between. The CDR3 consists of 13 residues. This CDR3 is CASSVEGSGEQYF. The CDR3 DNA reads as TGTGCCAGCAGCGTAGAAGGTTCGGGCGAGCAGTACTTC.

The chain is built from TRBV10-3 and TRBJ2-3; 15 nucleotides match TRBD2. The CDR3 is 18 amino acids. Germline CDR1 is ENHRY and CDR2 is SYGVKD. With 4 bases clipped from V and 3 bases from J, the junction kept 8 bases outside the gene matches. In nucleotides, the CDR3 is TGTGCCATCAGTGGACCGGGACTAGCGGGAGGTTCTACAGATACGCAGTATTTT. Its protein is CAISGPGLAGGSTDTQYF.

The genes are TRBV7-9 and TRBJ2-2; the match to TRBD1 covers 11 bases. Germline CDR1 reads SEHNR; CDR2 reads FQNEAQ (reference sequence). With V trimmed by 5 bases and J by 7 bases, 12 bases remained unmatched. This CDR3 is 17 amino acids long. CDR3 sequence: CASSVRTGTGGDGELFF. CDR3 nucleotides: TGTGCCAGCAGCGTAAGGACCGGGACAGGGGGTGACGGGGAGCTGTTTTTT.

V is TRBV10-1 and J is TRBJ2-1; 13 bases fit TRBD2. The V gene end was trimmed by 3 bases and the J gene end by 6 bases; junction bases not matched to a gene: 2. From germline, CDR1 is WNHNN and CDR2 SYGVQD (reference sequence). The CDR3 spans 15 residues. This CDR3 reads CASSDGLAGANEQFF. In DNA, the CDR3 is TGCGCCAGCAGTGATGGACTAGCGGGAGCCAATGAGCAGTTCTTC.

The CDR3 DNA reads TGTGCCAGCAGCCCCGGGGGGGGCAGCAATCAGCCCCAGCATTTT. It specifies CASSPGGGSNQPQHF. The J gene is TRBJ1-5, the V gene TRBV2; perhaps TRBD1 as D (6 bases). Trimming took off 6 bases at V and 1 base at J, with 13 bases between the two ends. CDR1 and CDR2 from the germline V gene are SNHLY and FYNNEI. This CDR3 comprises 15 residues.

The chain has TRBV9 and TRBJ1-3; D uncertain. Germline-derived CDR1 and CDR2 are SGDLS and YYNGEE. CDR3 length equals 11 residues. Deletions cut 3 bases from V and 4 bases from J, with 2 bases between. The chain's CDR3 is CASSEGNTIYF. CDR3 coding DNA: TGTGCCAGCAGCGAAGGAAACACCATATATTTT.

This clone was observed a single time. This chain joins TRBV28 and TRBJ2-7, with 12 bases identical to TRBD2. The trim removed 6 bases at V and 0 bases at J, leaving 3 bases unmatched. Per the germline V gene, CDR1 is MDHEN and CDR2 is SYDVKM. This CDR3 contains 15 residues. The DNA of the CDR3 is TGTGCCAGCAGCATGGGACTAGCGGGCTCCTACGAGCAGTACTTC. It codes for CASSMGLAGSYEQYF. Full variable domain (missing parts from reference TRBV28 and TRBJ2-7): DVKVTQSSRYLVKRTGEKVFLECVQDMDHENMFWYRQDPGLGLRLIYFSYDVKMKEKGDIPEGYSVSREKKERFSLILESASTNQTSMYLCASSMGLAGSYEQYFGPGTRLTVT.

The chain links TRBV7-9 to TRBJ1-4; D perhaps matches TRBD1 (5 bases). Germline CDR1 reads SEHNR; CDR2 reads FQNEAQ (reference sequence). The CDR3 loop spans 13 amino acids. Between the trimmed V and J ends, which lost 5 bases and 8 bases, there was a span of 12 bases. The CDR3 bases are TGTGCCAGCAGCCGGGGGGGAGGAGAAAAACTGTTTTTT. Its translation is CASSRGGGEKLFF.

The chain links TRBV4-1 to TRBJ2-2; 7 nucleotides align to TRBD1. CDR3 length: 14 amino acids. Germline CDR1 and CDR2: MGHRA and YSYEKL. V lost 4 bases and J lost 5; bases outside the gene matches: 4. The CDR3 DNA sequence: TGCGCCAGCAGCCGACGACAGGGTACCGGGGAGCTGTTTTTT. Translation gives CASSRRQGTGELFF.

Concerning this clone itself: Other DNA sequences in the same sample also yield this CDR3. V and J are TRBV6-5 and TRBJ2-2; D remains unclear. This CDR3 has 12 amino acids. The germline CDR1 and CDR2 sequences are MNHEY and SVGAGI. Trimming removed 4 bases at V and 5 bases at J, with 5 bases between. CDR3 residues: CASSSPTGELFF. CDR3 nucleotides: TGTGCCAGCAGTTCACCGACCGGGGAGCTGTTTTTT.

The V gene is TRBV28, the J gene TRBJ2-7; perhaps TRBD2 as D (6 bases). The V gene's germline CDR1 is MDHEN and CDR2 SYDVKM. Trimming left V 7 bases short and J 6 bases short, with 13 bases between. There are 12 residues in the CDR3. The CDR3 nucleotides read TGTGCCAGCACCGGAGGGGTGAGCGAGCAGTACTTC. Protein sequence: CASTGGVSEQYF.

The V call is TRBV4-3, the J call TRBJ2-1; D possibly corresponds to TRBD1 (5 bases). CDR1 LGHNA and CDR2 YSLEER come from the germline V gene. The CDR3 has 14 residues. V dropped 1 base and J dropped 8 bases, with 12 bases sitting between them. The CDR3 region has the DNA TGCGCCAGCAGCCAAGGGGCGTGGGGCTATGAGCAGTTCTTC. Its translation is CASSQGAWGYEQFF.

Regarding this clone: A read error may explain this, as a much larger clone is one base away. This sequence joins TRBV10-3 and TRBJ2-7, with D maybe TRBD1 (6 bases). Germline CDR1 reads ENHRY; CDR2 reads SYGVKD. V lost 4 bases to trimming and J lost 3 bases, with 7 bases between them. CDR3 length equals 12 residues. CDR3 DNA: TGTGCCATCAGTGGGACAGACTACGAGCAGTACTTC. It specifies CAISGTDYEQYF.

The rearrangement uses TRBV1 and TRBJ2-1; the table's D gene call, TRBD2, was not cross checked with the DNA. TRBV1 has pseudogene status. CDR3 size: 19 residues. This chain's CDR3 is CTSSQDLIPTSGSYNEQFF. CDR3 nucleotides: TGCACCAGCAGCCAAGATCTTATCCCGACTAGCGGGTCCTACAATGAGCAGTTCTTC.

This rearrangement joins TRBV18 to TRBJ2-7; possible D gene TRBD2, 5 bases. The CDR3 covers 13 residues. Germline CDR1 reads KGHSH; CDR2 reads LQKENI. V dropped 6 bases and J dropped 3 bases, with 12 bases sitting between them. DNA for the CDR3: TGTGCCAGCTCCCACACTAGGTTCTACGAGCAGTACTTC. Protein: CASSHTRFYEQYF.

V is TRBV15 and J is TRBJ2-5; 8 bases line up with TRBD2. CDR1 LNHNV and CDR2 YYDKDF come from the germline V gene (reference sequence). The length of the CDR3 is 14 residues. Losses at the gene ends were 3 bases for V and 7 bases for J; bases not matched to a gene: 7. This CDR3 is CATSSRAGDGTQYF. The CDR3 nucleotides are TGTGCCACCAGCAGCAGAGCGGGAGATGGGACCCAGTACTTC. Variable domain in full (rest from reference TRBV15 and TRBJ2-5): DAMVIQNPRYQVTQFGKPVTLSCSQTLNHNVMYWYQQKSSQAPKLLFHYYDKDFNNEADTPDNFQSRRPNTSFCFLDIRSPGLGDTAMYLCATSSRAGDGTQYFGPGTRLLVL.

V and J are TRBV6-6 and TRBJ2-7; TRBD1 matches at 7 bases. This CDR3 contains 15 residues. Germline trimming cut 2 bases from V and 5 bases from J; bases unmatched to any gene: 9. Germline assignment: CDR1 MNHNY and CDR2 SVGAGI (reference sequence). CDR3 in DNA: TGTGCCAGCAGTTACCCGTCCCAGGGGGTCCACGAGCAGTACTTC. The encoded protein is CASSYPSQGVHEQYF.

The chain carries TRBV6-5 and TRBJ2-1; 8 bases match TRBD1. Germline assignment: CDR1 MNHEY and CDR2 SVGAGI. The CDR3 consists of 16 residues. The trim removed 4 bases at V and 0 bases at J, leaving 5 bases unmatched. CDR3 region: CASSFWTGISYNEQFF. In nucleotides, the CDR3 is TGTGCCAGCAGTTTTTGGACAGGGATCTCCTACAATGAGCAGTTCTTC.

DNA of the CDR3: TGTGCCAGCAGCACCCAGTCTGGAAACACCATATATTTT. This codes for CASSTQSGNTIYF. V is TRBV9 and J is TRBJ1-3; D call uncertain. Trimming pared 4 bases from V and 1 base from J, leaving 6 bases between. CDR1 is SGDLS and CDR2 is YYNGEE in the germline V gene. The CDR3 extends over 13 amino acids.

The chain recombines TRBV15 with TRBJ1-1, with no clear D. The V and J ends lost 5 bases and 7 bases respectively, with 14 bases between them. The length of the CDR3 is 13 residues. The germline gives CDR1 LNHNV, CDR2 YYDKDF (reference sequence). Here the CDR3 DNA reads TGTGCCACCAGCCCAGATGGGAGTATTGAAGCTTTCTTT. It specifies CATSPDGSIEAFF.

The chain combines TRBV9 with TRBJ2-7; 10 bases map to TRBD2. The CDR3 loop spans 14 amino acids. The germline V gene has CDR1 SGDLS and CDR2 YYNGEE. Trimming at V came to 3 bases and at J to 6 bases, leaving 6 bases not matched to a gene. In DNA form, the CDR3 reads TGTGCCAGCAGCGAGAGCGGGAGGGCCACCGAGCAGTACTTC. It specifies CASSESGRATEQYF.

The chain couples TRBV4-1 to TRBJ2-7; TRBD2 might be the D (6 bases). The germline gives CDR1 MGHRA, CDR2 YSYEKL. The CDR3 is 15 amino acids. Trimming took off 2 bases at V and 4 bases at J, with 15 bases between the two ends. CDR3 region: CASSQPGRTIYEQYF. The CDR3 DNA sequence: TGCGCCAGCAGCCAACCGGGACGGACTATTTACGAGCAGTACTTC.

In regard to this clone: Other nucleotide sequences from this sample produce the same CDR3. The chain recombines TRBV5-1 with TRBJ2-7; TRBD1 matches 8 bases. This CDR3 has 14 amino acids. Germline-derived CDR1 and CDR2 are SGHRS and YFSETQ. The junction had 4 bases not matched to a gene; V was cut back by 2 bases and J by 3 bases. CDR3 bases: TGCGCCAGCAGCTTCCGGGACAGGAGCTACGAGCAGTACTTC. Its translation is CASSFRDRSYEQYF.

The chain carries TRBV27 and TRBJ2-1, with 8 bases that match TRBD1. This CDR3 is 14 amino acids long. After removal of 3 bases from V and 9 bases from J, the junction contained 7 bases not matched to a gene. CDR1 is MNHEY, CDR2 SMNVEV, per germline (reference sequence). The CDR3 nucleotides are TGTGCCAGCAGTTTCGGCAGGGGGCTGGGTGAGCAGTTCTTC. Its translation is CASSFGRGLGEQFF.

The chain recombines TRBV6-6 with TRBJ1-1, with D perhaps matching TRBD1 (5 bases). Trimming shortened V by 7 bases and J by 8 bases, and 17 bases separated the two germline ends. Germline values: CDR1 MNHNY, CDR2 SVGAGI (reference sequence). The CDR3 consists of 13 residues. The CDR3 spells CASTSANQGEAFF. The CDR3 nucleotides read TGTGCCAGCACCTCAGCAAACCAGGGAGAAGCTTTCTTT.

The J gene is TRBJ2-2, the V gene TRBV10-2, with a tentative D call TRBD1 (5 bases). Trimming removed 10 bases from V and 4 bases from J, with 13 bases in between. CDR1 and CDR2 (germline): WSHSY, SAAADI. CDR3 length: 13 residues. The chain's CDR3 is CATQGGFTGELFF. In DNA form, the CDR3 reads TGCGCCACTCAGGGTGGGTTCACCGGGGAGCTGTTTTTT.

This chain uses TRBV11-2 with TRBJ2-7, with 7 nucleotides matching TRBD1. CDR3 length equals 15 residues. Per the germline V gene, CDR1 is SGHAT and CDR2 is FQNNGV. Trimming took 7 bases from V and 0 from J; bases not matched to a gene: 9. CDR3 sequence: CASTLDRSSSYEQYF. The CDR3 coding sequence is TGTGCCAGCACCCTGGACAGGTCGAGCTCCTACGAGCAGTACTTC.

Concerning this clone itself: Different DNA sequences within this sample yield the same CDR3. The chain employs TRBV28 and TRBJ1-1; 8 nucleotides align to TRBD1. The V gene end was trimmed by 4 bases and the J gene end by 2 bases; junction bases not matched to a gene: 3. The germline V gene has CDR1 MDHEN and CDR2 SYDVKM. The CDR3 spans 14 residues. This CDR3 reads CASSSTGENTEAFF. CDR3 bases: TGTGCCAGCAGTTCGACAGGGGAAAACACTGAAGCTTTCTTT.

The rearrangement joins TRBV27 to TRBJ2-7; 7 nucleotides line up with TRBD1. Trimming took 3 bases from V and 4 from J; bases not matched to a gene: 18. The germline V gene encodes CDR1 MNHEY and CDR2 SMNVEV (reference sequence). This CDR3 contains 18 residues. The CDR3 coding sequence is TGTGCCAGCAGTTTCCAAGCACTCGCCGGGACAGCCCCGTACGAGCAGTACTTC. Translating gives CASSFQALAGTAPYEQYF.

CDR3 coding DNA: TGTGCCAGTACCCGAAGAAGGGCGACCGACACTGAAGCTTTCTTT. The encoded protein is CASTRRRATDTEAFF. The chain joins TRBV19 to TRBJ1-1; D call uncertain. The CDR3 has 15 amino acids. Germline CDR1 LNHDA, CDR2 SQIVND (reference sequence). The V and J ends lost 7 bases and 3 bases respectively, with 18 bases between them. Full variable domain (rest looked up from reference TRBV19 and TRBJ1-1): DGGITQSPKYLFRKEGQNVTLSCEQNLNHDAMYWYRQDPGQGLRLIYYSQIVNDFQKGDIAEGYSVSREKKESFPLTVTSAQKNPTAFYLCASTRRRATDTEAFFGQGTRLTVV.